These 17 T cell receptor beta chains were sequenced from one sample in a study of cytomegalovirus exposure and HLA in healthy donors. This PCR relied on a set of 60 Vbeta primers and 13 Jbeta primers. Clones were read by immunoSEQ multiplex PCR, and TCRdb kept only the in-frame ones, dropping some. Found here are 120,000 to 150,000 clones, about four fifths of them singletons; the top ten hold approximately 2.1%. Sequencing was carried out using PBMCs. These receptor sequences come from a man aged 30 to 39 in good health and CMV-seronegative.

This clone showed up just once. The chain joins TRBV29-1 to TRBJ2-2; 11 positions agree with TRBD1. The CDR3 has 14 amino acids. Per the germline V gene, CDR1 is SQVTM and CDR2 is ANQGSEA. The trim removed 5 bases at V and 7 bases at J, leaving 6 bases unmatched. CDR3 region: CSVRTGTGGGELFF. The CDR3 DNA sequence: TGCAGCGTTCGAACCGGGACAGGGGGCGGGGAGCTGTTTTTT.

The V and J genes are TRBV5-4 and TRBJ1-2; tentative D call: TRBD1 (6 bases). CDR1 is SGHNT and CDR2 is YYREEE in the germline V gene (reference sequence). V lost 0 bases and J 4 bases, leaving 16 bases between the germline ends. This CDR3 has 16 amino acids. CDR3 in DNA: TGTGCCAGCAGCTTGGTGGGGGCACCTGCTTCCTATGGCTACACCTTC. It is translated as CASSLVGAPASYGYTF.

CDR3 loop: CASSPYTSGRNGGYEQYF. CDR3 DNA sequence: TGCGCCAGCAGCCCCTACACTAGCGGGAGGAACGGAGGTTACGAGCAGTACTTC. The chain links TRBV5-1 to TRBJ2-7; 12 bases align to TRBD2. Trimming at V came to 4 bases and at J to 4 bases, leaving 15 bases not matched to a gene. CDR3 length: 18 residues. Germline CDR1 SGHRS, CDR2 YFSETQ.

V and J are TRBV30 and TRBJ2-1, with 10 bases lining up with TRBD1. CDR1 and CDR2 (germline): GTSNPN, SVGIG (reference sequence). The CDR3 runs 13 residues. The V and J ends lost 4 bases and 9 bases, in that order; junction bases with no gene match: 6. CDR3 in amino acids: CAWKGQGLGEQFF. CDR3 sequence (DNA): TGTGCCTGGAAGGGACAGGGGTTGGGTGAGCAGTTCTTC.

This clone was picked up a small number of times. The rearrangement links TRBV7-9 to TRBJ1-4; the match to TRBD1 covers 9 bases. The germline CDR1 and CDR2 sequences are SEHNR and FQNEAQ (reference sequence). This CDR3 region has 19 residues. V shed 5 bases and J 6 bases; nucleotides not matched to a gene: 19. As DNA, the CDR3 is TGTGCCAGCAGCCAACCGTTGTACAGGGGGCAGATGTTGTATGAAAAACTGTTTTTT. It specifies CASSQPLYRGQMLYEKLFF.

This clone was seen a single time. The chain combines TRBV2 with TRBJ2-5; TRBD2 matches 12 bases. CDR1 and CDR2 (germline): SNHLY, FYNNEI. The CDR3 has 17 residues. V gave up 2 bases and J gave up 5 bases; unmatched junction bases: 9. CDR3: CASSEWWLAGGPETQYF. DNA of the CDR3: TGTGCCAGCAGTGAATGGTGGCTAGCGGGAGGGCCTGAGACCCAGTACTTC.

The DNA of the CDR3 is TGTGCCAGCTTCGAGGTCCTCTCTGGAAACACCATATATTTT. Protein: CASFEVLSGNTIYF. The V and J genes are TRBV5-4 and TRBJ1-3; D not certain. Germline values: CDR1 SGHNT, CDR2 YYREEE (reference sequence). V was pared by 7 bases and J by 0 bases, with 11 bases between. The CDR3 is 14 amino acids.

This chain uses TRBV28 with TRBJ2-7; a weak D match, TRBD2 (5 bases). The CDR3 loop spans 16 amino acids. Germline-derived CDR1 and CDR2 are MDHEN and SYDVKM. V was shortened by 2 bases and J by 2 bases, with 16 bases between the two germline ends. The CDR3 region is CASSLAGGPSAYEQYF. The CDR3 bases are TGTGCCAGCAGTTTAGCGGGCGGACCCTCGGCCTACGAGCAGTACTTC. The full variable domain, its missing parts supplied by reference TRBV28 and TRBJ2-7, is DVKVTQSSRYLVKRTGEKVFLECVQDMDHENMFWYRQDPGLGLRLIYFSYDVKMKEKGDIPEGYSVSREKKERFSLILESASTNQTSMYLCASSLAGGPSAYEQYFGPGTRLTVT.

This chain joins TRBV25-1 and TRBJ1-5; 7 nucleotides line up with TRBD1. Germline V gene data show CDR1 as MGHDK and CDR2 as SYGVNS. The CDR3 loop spans 17 amino acids. V shed 4 bases, J shed 0 bases, and the junction held 9 bases outside the gene matches. CDR3 sequence reads: CASSGGQPYYSNQPQHF. CDR3 in DNA: TGTGCCAGCAGTGGGGGACAGCCATACTATAGCAATCAGCCCCAGCATTTT.

In this sample, this clone turned up many times. This rearrangement joins TRBV28 to TRBJ1-5; 7 positions match TRBD1. Unmatched junction bases numbered 8, after V lost 8 bases and J lost 1 base. CDR1 and CDR2 (germline): MDHEN, SYDVKM. The CDR3 covers 15 residues. DNA of the CDR3: TGTGCCAGCTCAGGGGGGCATGGGAGCAATCAGCCCCAGCATTTT. It yields the protein CASSGGHGSNQPQHF.

V usage is TRBV27 and J usage is TRBJ2-7, with D possibly TRBD1 on 6 matching bases. V was pared by 1 base and J by 3 bases, with 13 bases between. The CDR3 length is 15 residues. Germline CDR1 and CDR2: MNHEY and SMNVEV (reference sequence). The CDR3 reads CASSLLQGFCYEQYF. Written as DNA, the CDR3 is TGTGCCAGCAGTTTATTACAGGGCTTCTGCTACGAGCAGTACTTC.

V gene TRBV4-2 combines with J gene TRBJ2-4; the match to TRBD2 covers 8 bases. The CDR3 spans 17 residues. CDR1 and CDR2 (germline): LGHNA, YNFKEQ. J lost 0 bases, V lost 1 base, and 5 bases had no gene match. The CDR3, as DNA: TGTGCCAGCAGCCAAGGGACCGGGGGGGGAGCCAAAAACATTCAGTACTTC. It is translated as CASSQGTGGGAKNIQYF.

The chain uses TRBV5-8 and TRBJ2-1; TRBD2 matches 7 bases. V lost 3 bases, J lost 2 bases, and 14 bases stayed unmatched. This CDR3 comprises 18 residues. Germline assignment: CDR1 SGHTS and CDR2 YDEGEE. The CDR3 coding sequence is TGTGCCAGCAGCTACCCCCAGGGAGGGAGACTCACCTACAATGAGCAGTTCTTC. It encodes CASSYPQGGRLTYNEQFF.

The chain carries TRBV27 and TRBJ1-6; 9 positions match TRBD1. The V segment lost 7 bases and the J segment 8 bases; nucleotides outside the gene matches: 12. CDR3 length equals 16 residues. The germline gives CDR1 MNHEY, CDR2 SMNVEV (reference sequence). CDR3 coding DNA: TGTGCCAGCATCGGGGGTTGGACAGGGGTCGATTCACCCCTCCACTTT. Translated: CASIGGWTGVDSPLHF.

This clone has more than one count but fewer than ten. This sequence joins TRBV4-1 and TRBJ2-1; 8 bases map to TRBD2. There are 14 residues in the CDR3. Germline V gene sequence: CDR1 MGHRA, CDR2 YSYEKL. After removal of 1 base from V and 7 bases from J, the junction contained 3 bases not matched to a gene. The CDR3 loop reads CASSQAGGPNEQFF. The CDR3 nucleotides are TGCGCCAGCAGCCAAGCGGGGGGGCCTAATGAGCAGTTCTTC.

The chain carries TRBV7-8 and TRBJ1-5; 7 nucleotides align to TRBD1. The germline CDR1 and CDR2 sequences are SGHVS and FQNEAQ. J gave up 8 bases and V 4 bases, and 14 bases lay outside the gene matches. The CDR3 extends over 16 amino acids. CDR3 residues: CASSSNTGVRTEPQHF. Here the CDR3 DNA reads TGTGCCAGCAGCTCCAATACAGGGGTGAGGACGGAGCCCCAGCATTTT.

This clone has a single count. The rearrangement links TRBV19 to TRBJ1-1; D unresolved. Germline V gene sequence: CDR1 LNHDA, CDR2 SQIVND (reference sequence). V was clipped by 2 bases and J by 1 base, with 5 bases between them. There are 13 residues in the CDR3. In DNA form, the CDR3 reads TGTGCCAGTAGTATAACGGGGAACACTGAAGCTTTCTTT. It is translated as CASSITGNTEAFF.